Each of the 20 T cell receptor beta chains below was sequenced from the same sample in a study of cytomegalovirus exposure and HLA in healthy donors. With 60 Vbeta and 13 Jbeta primers, the PCR was carried out. Only in-frame clones appear in the TCRdb table, and some are missing; sequencing was by immunoSEQ multiplex PCR. The sample includes about 160,000 clones, around 75% of them seen just once. The sequenced material came from PBMCs. The receptors come from a female donor in good health and CMV-seronegative.

V gene TRBV7-9 combines with J gene TRBJ1-1; 7 nucleotides align to TRBD1. The length of the CDR3 is 15 residues. The trim removed 3 bases at V and 1 base at J, leaving 5 bases unmatched. Germline CDR1 and CDR2: SEHNR and FQNEAQ (reference sequence). DNA of the CDR3: TGTGCCAGCAGCTTCCCGAGACAGGGGAACACTGAAGCTTTCTTT. It codes for CASSFPRQGNTEAFF.

CDR3 sequence (DNA): TGCGCCAGCAGCCAAGATTGGGACTCTAACCGTTACTCTAGAGGCAATGAGCAGTTCTTC. Translation: CASSQDWDSNRYSRGNEQFF. This chain joins TRBV4-3 and TRBJ2-1, with D maybe TRBD2 (6 bases). The V and J ends lost 0 bases and 6 bases respectively, with 27 bases between them. Germline V gene lookup returns CDR1 LGHNA and CDR2 YSLEER. The CDR3 has 20 amino acids.

Only a few counts were recorded for this clone. V is TRBV6-6 and J is TRBJ2-7; D unresolved. V was pared by 0 bases and J by 6 bases, with 12 bases between. This CDR3 has 14 residues. Germline V gene data show CDR1 as MNHNY and CDR2 as SVGAGI (reference sequence). The chain's CDR3 is CASSYSGPPSEQYF. Here the CDR3 DNA reads TGTGCCAGCAGTTACTCGGGCCCACCCAGCGAGCAGTACTTC.

The CDR3 DNA follows: TGTGCCAGCAGCTTAGGTGGTCCGGGGAGAGCGAATACGCAGTATTTT. It codes for CASSLGGPGRANTQYF. This chain links TRBV7-2 with TRBJ2-3, with D tentatively TRBD2 (5 bases). Between the trimmed V and J ends, which lost 1 base and 7 bases, there was a span of 18 bases. Per the germline V gene, CDR1 is SGHTA and CDR2 is FQGNSA. The CDR3 is made up of 16 amino acids.

V is TRBV7-2 and J is TRBJ2-5; 8 bases fit TRBD1. Germline CDR1 SGHTA, CDR2 FQGNSA. Trimming took 4 bases from V and 2 from J; bases not matched to a gene: 18. There are 19 residues in the CDR3. Here the CDR3 reads CASSSARDRLVRRQETQYF. CDR3 in DNA: TGTGCCAGCAGCTCCGCGCGGGACAGGCTCGTACGACGGCAAGAGACCCAGTACTTC.

The V and J genes are TRBV6-5 and TRBJ2-5, with TRBD1 identical over 12 bases. CDR1 and CDR2 (germline): MNHEY, SVGAGI. The CDR3 spans 16 residues. With V trimmed by 4 bases and J by 5 bases, 8 bases remained unmatched. The CDR3 protein is CASSSGTGGAGETQYF. The CDR3 DNA is TGTGCCAGCAGTTCCGGGACAGGGGGCGCGGGGGAGACCCAGTACTTC.

In this sample, this clone turned up a few times. The chain combines TRBV6-4 with TRBJ2-1, with D maybe TRBD2 (5 bases). Germline V CDR1 and CDR2: MRHNA, SNTAGT. This CDR3 is 15 amino acids long. Trimming removed 6 bases at V and 7 bases at J, with 19 bases between. The CDR3 bases are TGTGCCAGCAGCCCACCCGTGGACGGGGTGAATGAGCAGTTCTTC. Protein sequence: CASSPPVDGVNEQFF.

The V call is TRBV5-1, the J call TRBJ2-2; 8 nucleotides align to TRBD1. J gave up 5 bases and V 4 bases, and 4 bases lay outside the gene matches. CDR3 length: 14 residues. Germline V CDR1 and CDR2: SGHRS, YFSETQ. The CDR3 here is CASSIRTGTGELFF. CDR3 in DNA: TGCGCCAGCAGCATCCGGACAGGGACCGGGGAGCTGTTTTTT.

This clone was observed many times. The rearrangement joins TRBV7-9 to TRBJ1-2, with D maybe TRBD1 (6 bases). Deletions cut 1 base from V and 4 bases from J, with 10 bases between. CDR3 length equals 14 residues. The germline CDR1 and CDR2 sequences are SEHNR and FQNEAQ (reference sequence). The CDR3 reads CASSLGDNFYGYTF. In DNA, the CDR3 is TGTGCCAGCAGCTTAGGGGACAACTTCTATGGCTACACCTTC.

The V call is TRBV7-6, the J call TRBJ2-3; 12 positions agree with TRBD2. The trim removed 5 bases at V and 4 bases at J, leaving 7 bases unmatched. Germline assignment: CDR1 SGHVS and CDR2 FNYEAQ. The CDR3 length is 16 residues. CDR3: CASSPRLAGEADTQYF. The CDR3 nucleotides are TGTGCCAGCAGCCCTCGACTAGCGGGGGAGGCAGATACGCAGTATTTT.

This chain joins TRBV28 and TRBJ2-7; the match to TRBD1 covers 7 bases. The CDR3 runs 15 residues. The germline V gene encodes CDR1 MDHEN and CDR2 SYDVKM. V dropped 4 bases and J dropped 2; count of bases not matched to a gene: 8. In DNA, the CDR3 is TGTGCCAGCAGTTCCCCGGGACAGAGGACCTACGAGCAGTACTTC. Translated, it gives CASSSPGQRTYEQYF.

The chain couples TRBV5-1 to TRBJ2-3, with D tentatively TRBD1 (5 bases). V lost 1 base and J 3 bases, leaving 12 bases between the germline ends. CDR3 length: 15 residues. Looked up from germline, CDR1 is SGHRS and CDR2 is YFSETQ. As DNA, the CDR3 is TGCGCCAGCAGCTTGACGTCCCAGGGTACAGATACGCAGTATTTT. Its translation: CASSLTSQGTDTQYF. Filled out from reference TRBV5-1 and TRBJ2-3, the complete variable domain reads KAGVTQTPRYLIKTRGQQVTLSCSPISGHRSVSWYQQTPGQGLQFLFEYFSETQRNKGNFPGRFSGRQFSNSRSEMNVSTLELGDSALYLCASSLTSQGTDTQYFGPGTRLTVL.

The rearrangement joins TRBV7-9 to TRBJ1-5; D call uncertain. Trimming pared 3 bases from V and 3 bases from J, leaving 3 bases between. The CDR3 has 12 residues. CDR1 and CDR2 (germline): SEHNR, FQNEAQ (reference sequence). CDR3 DNA sequence: TGTGCCAGCAGCTTCCACAATCAGCCCCAGCATTTT. It specifies CASSFHNQPQHF.

The V gene is TRBV30, the J gene TRBJ1-2; TRBD1 might be the D (6 bases). Trimming cost V 1 base and J 4 bases, with 10 bases left between them. The CDR3 extends over 13 amino acids. Per the germline V gene, CDR1 is GTSNPN and CDR2 is SVGIG (reference sequence). CDR3 sequence: CAWSGQVGYGYTF. CDR3 DNA sequence: TGTGCCTGGAGTGGACAGGTGGGCTATGGCTACACCTTC.

The J gene is TRBJ1-5, the V gene TRBV30; TRBD1 aligns across 8 bases. The CDR3 covers 16 residues. Germline-derived CDR1 and CDR2 are GTSNPN and SVGIG (reference sequence). V was clipped by 3 bases and J by 2 bases; unmatched bases: 9. CDR3 region: CAWRGAGQAGNQPQHF. The CDR3 DNA reads TGTGCCTGGAGGGGTGCGGGACAGGCGGGCAATCAGCCCCAGCATTTT. The full variable domain, rest sourced from reference TRBV30 and TRBJ1-5, is SQTIHQWPATLVQPVGSPLSLECTVEGTSNPNLYWYRQAAGRGLQLLFYSVGIGQISSEVPQNLSASRPQDRQFILSSKKLLLSDSGFYLCAWRGAGQAGNQPQHFGDGTRLSIL.

This clone was found once. The chain has TRBV7-2 and TRBJ1-2; 9 nucleotides match TRBD1. The CDR3 length is 14 residues. CDR1 and CDR2 from the germline V gene are SGHTA and FQGNSA. V lost 4 bases to trimming and J lost 9 bases; unmatched junction nucleotides: 9. The CDR3 protein is CASSSGQGRVRYTF. The CDR3 nucleotides read TGTGCCAGCAGCTCGGGACAGGGCAGAGTCCGCTACACCTTC.

This clone was detected a few times. The chain has TRBV5-5 and TRBJ2-7; 13 bases map to TRBD2. The CDR3 is 17 residues long. J was trimmed by 9 bases and V by 4 bases; bases with no gene match: 16. Germline lookup yields CDR1 SGHKS and CDR2 YYEKEE (reference sequence). CDR3 sequence reads: CASSPWTSGSGGFGQYF. The CDR3 DNA follows: TGTGCCAGCAGCCCCTGGACTAGCGGGAGTGGAGGTTTCGGGCAGTACTTC.

The V call is TRBV27, the J call TRBJ2-7; 9 bases map to TRBD2. The CDR3 loop spans 13 amino acids. Unmatched junction bases numbered 3, after V lost 8 bases and J lost 1 base. Germline values: CDR1 MNHEY, CDR2 SMNVEV (reference sequence). CDR3 sequence reads: CASSLAGSYEQYF. The CDR3 bases are TGTGCCAGCTCCCTAGCGGGGTCCTACGAGCAGTACTTC.

The gene calls are TRBV6-5 and TRBJ1-2; 7 bases map to TRBD1. CDR1 and CDR2 from the germline V gene are MNHEY and SVGAGI. The CDR3 is made up of 15 amino acids. Losses at the gene ends were 5 bases for V and 2 bases for J; bases not matched to a gene: 8. The CDR3 coding sequence is TGTGCCAGCAGTCCCACCGGGACAGCAAACTATGGCTACACCTTC. The encoded protein is CASSPTGTANYGYTF.

The V and J genes are TRBV18 and TRBJ2-7; 10 nucleotides align to TRBD2. The V and J ends lost 4 bases and 5 bases, in that order; junction bases with no gene match: 11. The germline V gene encodes CDR1 KGHSH and CDR2 LQKENI. The CDR3 consists of 16 residues. The CDR3 loop is CASSLVAGGNRDEQYF. Written as DNA, the CDR3 is TGTGCCAGCTCACTGGTAGCGGGAGGAAATCGCGACGAGCAGTACTTC.